This T cell receptor (beta chain) was sequenced in a study of blood T cell repertoires in COVID-19. Across the study: Collection of acute and convalescent COVID-19 samples took place in the United States, Italy and Spain.

Germline V gene lookup returns CDR1 MNHNY and CDR2 SVGAGI (reference sequence). Trimming shortened V by 6 bases and J by 6 bases, and 15 bases separated the two germline ends. The CDR3 has 14 amino acids. Measured with immunoSEQ multiplex PCR; TCRdb has only the in-frame clones, and not every one. Of about 250,000 clones listed, 70% to 90% are singletons. The sequenced material came from peripheral blood. The clonotype comes from a man aged 18 to 29 with active or convalescent COVID-19. The rearrangement links TRBV6-6 to TRBJ1-5; maybe TRBD1 (5 bases). CDR3 coding DNA: TGTGCCAGCAGGACGGGGGGGAGTGGTCAGCCCCAGCATTTT. Translation gives CASRTGGSGQPQHF.